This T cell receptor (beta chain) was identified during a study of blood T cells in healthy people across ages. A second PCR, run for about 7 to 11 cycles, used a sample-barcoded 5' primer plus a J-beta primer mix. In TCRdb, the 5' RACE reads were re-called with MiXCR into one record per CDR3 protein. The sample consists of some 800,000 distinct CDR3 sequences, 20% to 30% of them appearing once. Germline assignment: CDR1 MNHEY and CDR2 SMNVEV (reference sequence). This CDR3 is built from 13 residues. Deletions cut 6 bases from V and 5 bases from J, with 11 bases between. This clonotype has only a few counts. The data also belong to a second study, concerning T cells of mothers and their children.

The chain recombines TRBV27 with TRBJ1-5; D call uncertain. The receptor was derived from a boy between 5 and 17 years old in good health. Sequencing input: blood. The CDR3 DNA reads TGTGCCAGCAGCCCTGGGTGGTATCAGCCCCAGCATTTT. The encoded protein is CASSPGWYQPQHF.